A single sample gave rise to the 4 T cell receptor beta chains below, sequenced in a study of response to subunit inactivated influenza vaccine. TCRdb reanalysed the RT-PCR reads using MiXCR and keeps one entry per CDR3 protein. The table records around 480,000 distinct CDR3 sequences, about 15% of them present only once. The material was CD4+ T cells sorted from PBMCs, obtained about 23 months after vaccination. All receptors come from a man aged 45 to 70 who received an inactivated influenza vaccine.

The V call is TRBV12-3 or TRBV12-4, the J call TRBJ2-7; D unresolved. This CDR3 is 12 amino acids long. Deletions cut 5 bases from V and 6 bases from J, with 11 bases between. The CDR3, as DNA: TGTGCCAGCAGTCAAACCAAGAGCGAGCAGTACTTC. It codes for CASSQTKSEQYF.

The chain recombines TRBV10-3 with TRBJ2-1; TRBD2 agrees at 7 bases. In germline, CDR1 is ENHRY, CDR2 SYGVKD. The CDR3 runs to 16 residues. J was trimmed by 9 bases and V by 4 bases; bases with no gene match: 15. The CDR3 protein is CAISGRGGRSASEQFF. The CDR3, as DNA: TGTGCCATCAGTGGCCGGGGCGGGAGATCCGCCAGTGAGCAGTTCTTC.

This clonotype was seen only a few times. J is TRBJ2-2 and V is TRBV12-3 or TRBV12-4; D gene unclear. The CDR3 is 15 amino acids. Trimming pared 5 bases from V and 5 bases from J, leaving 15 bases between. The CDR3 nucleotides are TGTGCCAGCAGTCTCCATTCCCTAGGGACCGGGGAGCTGTTTTTT. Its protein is CASSLHSLGTGELFF.

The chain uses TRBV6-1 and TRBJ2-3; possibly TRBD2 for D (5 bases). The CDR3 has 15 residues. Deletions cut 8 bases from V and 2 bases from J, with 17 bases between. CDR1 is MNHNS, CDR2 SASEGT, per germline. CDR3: CASRPRGTPTDTQYF. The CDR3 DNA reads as TGTGCCAGCCGACCACGGGGAACTCCCACAGATACGCAGTATTTT.